The clone carrying this T cell receptor beta chain was counted many times. Its antigen remains unidentified. These data are taken from a study of CD8+CD57+ T cells in acquired aplastic anemia. Overall study: On average, sorted CD4+ and CD8+ cells gave about 3.1 ug of DNA.

TCR beta VDJ and CDR3 profiling used genomic DNA as template. TCRdb itself ran the reads through MiXCR, one entry per CDR3 protein. The sample consists of some 150,000 distinct CDR3 sequences, about 50% of them appearing once. The patients chosen for sequencing had shown expansion of CD8+CD57+ cells (detected by flow cytometry). Prior therapy had not been administered to any patient at the time of blood sampling. Broader study findings: Controls and patients did not differ significantly in CD8+ Simpson's diversity.

This clonotype originated in a human donor with aplastic anemia. The sample was sorted CD4+, CD8+, or CD8+CD57+ T cells (not recorded which) from PBMCs.

In DNA form, the CDR3 reads TGTGCCAGCAGCTACCTTCCAGGGGTAACTGGGGCCAACGTCCTGACTTTC. Its protein product is CASSYLPGVTGANVLTF. The genes are TRBV5-4 and TRBJ2-6; D may be TRBD1 (6 bases). The V and J ends lost 3 bases and 2 bases respectively, with 15 bases between them. From germline, CDR1 is SGHNT and CDR2 YYREEE (reference sequence). This CDR3 is built from 17 residues.